Below are 17 T cell receptor beta chains sequenced from a single sample in a study of OX40 agonist ivuxolimab in advanced cancers. This table comes from immunoSEQ multiplex PCR, and its TCRdb copy is limited to in-frame clones, with some not included. The table lists around 69,000 clones, roughly 88% of them singletons. Sample: CD4+ or CD8+ T cells sorted from blood, taken in a trial of the OX40 agonist ivuxolimab. The receptors were sampled from an adult with an advanced solid tumor such as melanoma, head and neck, liver or kidney cancer.

V usage is TRBV7-2 and J usage is TRBJ1-1, with D unresolved. The CDR3 contains 12 residues. The germline V gene has CDR1 SGHTA and CDR2 FQGNSA. The V gene lost 5 bases and the J gene lost 1 base, with 5 bases spanning the gap. This CDR3 reads CASSPRNTEAFF. In DNA, the CDR3 is TGTGCCAGCAGCCCTAGGAACACTGAAGCTTTCTTT.

This clone appeared a single time. J is TRBJ1-3 and V is TRBV5-6; D remains ambiguous. Germline assignment: CDR1 SGHDT and CDR2 YYEEEE. The germline V and J ends were trimmed by 5 bases and 0 bases, with 15 bases remaining between them. The CDR3 is 16 residues long. The CDR3 DNA is TGTGCCAGCAGTATTTTTGGGGTCGACTCTGGAAACACCATATATTTT. Protein sequence: CASSIFGVDSGNTIYF.

V and J are TRBV11-2 and TRBJ2-7, with TRBD1 identical over 7 bases. CDR1 is SGHAT and CDR2 is FQNNGV in the germline V gene. The CDR3 runs 15 residues. V trimming: 6 bases; J trimming: 3 bases; junction bases outside the gene matches: 11. The CDR3 region is CASSSPGTASYEQYF. DNA of the CDR3: TGTGCCAGCAGTTCCCCCGGGACAGCCAGCTACGAGCAGTACTTC.

This chain links TRBV28 with TRBJ2-7; 7 bases align to TRBD1. The CDR3 has 15 amino acids. Germline CDR1 is MDHEN and CDR2 is SYDVKM. V gave up 5 bases and J gave up 3 bases; unmatched junction bases: 10. CDR3 sequence reads: CASSTRQGDSYEQYF. The CDR3 nucleotides read TGTGCCAGCAGTACCCGCCAGGGGGACAGCTACGAGCAGTACTTC. Full variable domain (missing parts from reference TRBV28 and TRBJ2-7): DVKVTQSSRYLVKRTGEKVFLECVQDMDHENMFWYRQDPGLGLRLIYFSYDVKMKEKGDIPEGYSVSREKKERFSLILESASTNQTSMYLCASSTRQGDSYEQYFGPGTRLTVT.

The chain combines TRBV20-1 with TRBJ2-7; D gene ambiguous. CDR1 and CDR2 (germline): DFQATT, SNEGSKA (reference sequence). V lost 8 bases and J 3 bases, leaving 11 bases between the germline ends. The CDR3 runs to 11 residues. CDR3 DNA sequence: TGCAGTCTTGGGTTTCTCTACGAGCAGTACTTC. The encoded protein is CSLGFLYEQYF.

This clone was seen a few times. This chain uses TRBV2 with TRBJ1-1; TRBD1 is a possible D gene (6 bases). The germline V gene has CDR1 SNHLY and CDR2 FYNNEI. Trimming stripped 7 bases from V and 3 bases from J, with 15 bases between. The CDR3 extends over 14 amino acids. This CDR3 reads CASIYRGGDTEAFF. For the CDR3, the DNA is TGTGCCAGCATTTATCGAGGGGGGGACACTGAAGCTTTCTTT.

This clone was seen more than once but under ten times. V usage is TRBV5-1 and J usage is TRBJ1-1; tentatively, D is TRBD1 (5 bases). Germline V lookup: CDR1 SGHRS, CDR2 YFSETQ. Trimming pared 5 bases from V and 6 bases from J, leaving 11 bases between. The length of the CDR3 is 12 residues. CDR3 region: CASSEVGAEAFF. The CDR3 DNA reads as TGCGCCAGCAGTGAAGTGGGGGCTGAAGCTTTCTTT. The whole variable domain, remainder taken from reference TRBV5-1 and TRBJ1-1, is KAGVTQTPRYLIKTRGQQVTLSCSPISGHRSVSWYQQTPGQGLQFLFEYFSETQRNKGNFPGRFSGRQFSNSRSEMNVSTLELGDSALYLCASSEVGAEAFFGQGTRLTVV.

In this sample, this clone turned up once. The chain recombines TRBV7-2 with TRBJ1-1; 7 bases map to TRBD1. This CDR3 contains 15 residues. CDR1 and CDR2 (germline): SGHTA, FQGNSA. With 5 bases clipped from V and 2 bases from J, the junction kept 8 bases outside the gene matches. DNA for the CDR3: TGTGCCAGCAGCGGGGTAGGGGGCGAAAACACTGAAGCTTTCTTT. The encoded protein is CASSGVGGENTEAFF.

This chain links TRBV10-1 with TRBJ2-5; D remains unclear. Deletions cut 5 bases from V and 5 bases from J, with 12 bases between. The CDR3 consists of 13 residues. CDR1 is WNHNN, CDR2 SYGVQD, per germline (reference sequence). The DNA of the CDR3 is TGCGCCAGCAGTAGAACGTTGATGGAGACCCAGTACTTC. Its translation: CASSRTLMETQYF.

Many counts were recorded for this clone. This chain uses TRBV28 with TRBJ2-7; no definite D call. Germline V gene lookup returns CDR1 MDHEN and CDR2 SYDVKM. V shed 3 bases and J shed 7 bases, with 10 bases lying between them. This CDR3 is 12 amino acids long. The CDR3 reads CASSLTAQEQYF. The CDR3 DNA reads TGTGCCAGCAGTTTGACGGCGCAAGAGCAGTACTTC.

The V call is TRBV2, the J call TRBJ2-2; D not certain. The germline V gene encodes CDR1 SNHLY and CDR2 FYNNEI. V was pared by 7 bases and J by 3 bases, with 6 bases between. The CDR3 has 12 residues. The CDR3 is CASTRDTGELFF. The CDR3 DNA reads TGTGCCAGCACTCGGGACACCGGGGAGCTGTTTTTT.

The chain carries TRBV9 and TRBJ1-2; D call uncertain. This CDR3 is built from 13 residues. Per the germline V gene, CDR1 is SGDLS and CDR2 is YYNGEE. Between the trimmed V and J ends, which lost 3 bases and 4 bases, there was a span of 10 bases. The CDR3 region is CASSAQNSYGYTF. The CDR3 DNA sequence: TGTGCCAGCAGCGCGCAAAACAGCTATGGCTACACCTTC.

V usage is TRBV5-1 and J usage is TRBJ2-1, with D perhaps TRBD1 (6 bases). Trimming took 3 bases from V and 10 from J, leaving 14 bases between them. Germline lookup yields CDR1 SGHRS and CDR2 YFSETQ. This CDR3 spans 13 amino acids. The CDR3 loop is CASSSKDSLEQFF. The CDR3 DNA sequence: TGCGCCAGCAGCTCCAAGGACAGCCTGGAGCAGTTCTTC.

This clone has just one count. The genes are TRBV4-1 and TRBJ2-2; TRBD2 agrees at 12 bases. V lost 0 bases and J lost 1; bases outside the gene matches: 0. CDR3 length equals 17 residues. CDR1 MGHRA and CDR2 YSYEKL come from the germline V gene. CDR3 nucleotides: TGCGCCAGCAGCCAAGAACTAGCGGGGGGGAACACCGGGGAGCTGTTTTTT. Amino acid sequence: CASSQELAGGNTGELFF.

The rearrangement uses TRBV4-3 and TRBJ2-5; D may be TRBD2 (7 bases). The germline V and J ends were trimmed by 1 base and 9 bases, with 21 bases remaining between them. The CDR3 loop spans 16 amino acids. Germline CDR1 LGHNA, CDR2 YSLEER. As DNA, the CDR3 is TGCGCCAGCAGCCAAGCGAGGGGGGGACGCTCCGAGCCCCAGTACTTC. This sequence encodes CASSQARGGRSEPQYF.

This chain uses TRBV18 with TRBJ1-1, with 8 bases matching TRBD1. The CDR3 runs to 14 residues. The V gene end was trimmed by 8 bases and the J gene end by 10 bases; junction bases not matched to a gene: 15. Looked up from germline, CDR1 is KGHSH and CDR2 is LQKENI. The CDR3 DNA reads TGTGCCAGCGTACCCTTGGACAGGGCGGGGGTAGCTTTCTTT. Its translation is CASVPLDRAGVAFF.

CDR3 DNA: TGCGCCAGCAGCTTGGGAGGGGATGGCTACACCTTC. This codes for CASSLGGDGYTF. The J gene is TRBJ1-2, the V gene TRBV5-1; weak D call: TRBD1 (5 bases). The CDR3 totals 12 residues. The germline V gene has CDR1 SGHRS and CDR2 YFSETQ. Trimming took 0 bases from V and 6 from J, leaving 6 bases between them.